The 30 T cell receptor beta chains listed next were all sequenced from one sample in a study of blood T cell repertoires in COVID-19. This table comes from immunoSEQ multiplex PCR, and its TCRdb copy is limited to in-frame clones, with some not included. The table has approximately 60,000 clones, 70% to 85% seen once. Source material: peripheral blood. The receptors shown here come from a man between 60 and 75 years old with acute or convalescent COVID-19.

V is TRBV7-2 and J is TRBJ1-1; D is unclear. The CDR3 extends over 15 amino acids. CDR1 SGHTA and CDR2 FQGNSA come from the germline V gene. Deletions cut 4 bases from V and 3 bases from J, with 15 bases between. The CDR3 loop is CASSSESGVYTEAFF. The CDR3 coding sequence is TGTGCCAGCAGCTCCGAGTCCGGGGTTTACACTGAAGCTTTCTTT.

This sequence joins TRBV6-6 and TRBJ1-5; 8 bases map to TRBD1. Looked up from germline, CDR1 is MNHNY and CDR2 is SVGAGI (reference sequence). V dropped 6 bases and J dropped 2; count of bases not matched to a gene: 3. The CDR3 extends over 14 amino acids. The CDR3 loop is CASSQDRGNQPQHF. The CDR3 nucleotides read TGTGCCAGCAGCCAGGACAGGGGCAATCAGCCCCAGCATTTT.

The V call is TRBV6-2 or TRBV6-3, the J call TRBJ2-3, with 9 bases matching TRBD2. V was clipped by 4 bases and J by 3 bases; unmatched bases: 5. Germline values: CDR1 MNHEY, CDR2 SVGEGT. CDR3 length: 15 amino acids. The chain's CDR3 is CASSSLGLATDTQYF. The CDR3 nucleotides read TGTGCCAGCAGTTCCTTAGGACTAGCGACAGATACGCAGTATTTT.

This sequence joins TRBV5-1 and TRBJ1-2; TRBD1 matches 9 bases. The CDR3 has 16 residues. V trimming: 3 bases; J trimming: 0 bases; junction bases outside the gene matches: 6. Germline V CDR1 and CDR2: SGHRS, YFSETQ. In DNA form, the CDR3 reads TGCGCCAGCAGCTCCGACCGGGACAGGGCTAACTATGGCTACACCTTC. Translated, it gives CASSSDRDRANYGYTF.

This clone turned up a few times. This CDR3 is CASGKGANSYEQYF. CDR3 bases: TGTGCCAGCGGAAAGGGAGCAAACTCCTACGAGCAGTACTTC. This chain links TRBV7-9 with TRBJ2-7; possibly TRBD2 for D (5 bases). CDR3 length: 14 residues. V was trimmed by 8 bases and J by 0 bases, leaving 14 bases between them. Germline CDR1 reads SEHNR; CDR2 reads FQNEAQ (reference sequence).

This clone occurred a few times. The V call is TRBV10-1, the J call TRBJ1-1; no reliable D call. Germline V gene lookup returns CDR1 WNHNN and CDR2 SYGVQD (reference sequence). V was clipped by 6 bases and J by 3 bases, with 14 bases between them. CDR3 length equals 14 residues. CDR3 amino acids: CASRLRAGDTEAFF. In DNA form, the CDR3 reads TGCGCCAGCAGACTACGTGCGGGCGACACTGAAGCTTTCTTT.

Here the CDR3 reads CSAGVPRGGGISYEQYF. The CDR3 coding sequence is TGCAGCGCTGGGGTCCCCCGTGGTGGCGGGATAAGCTACGAGCAGTACTTC. The chain couples TRBV29-1 to TRBJ2-7; the D gene is possibly TRBD2 (6 bases). Germline V gene sequence: CDR1 SQVTM, CDR2 ANQGSEA. The V end was cut by 7 bases, the J end by 3 bases, with 28 bases between. CDR3 length: 17 amino acids.

The J gene is TRBJ2-6, the V gene TRBV4-1, with 12 bases lining up with TRBD2. Germline V gene sequence: CDR1 MGHRA, CDR2 YSYEKL. The V gene end was trimmed by 3 bases and the J gene end by 0 bases; junction bases not matched to a gene: 3. The CDR3 extends over 18 amino acids. This CDR3 reads CASSHGLAGSSGANVLTF. Written as DNA, the CDR3 is TGCGCCAGCAGCCACGGACTAGCGGGAAGCTCTGGGGCCAACGTCCTGACTTTC.

The chain carries TRBV5-1 and TRBJ1-1; no reliable D call. Germline loops: CDR1 SGHRS, CDR2 YFSETQ. This CDR3 is 13 amino acids long. V shed 0 bases and J shed 7 bases, with 10 bases lying between them. CDR3 in amino acids: CASSLALSGEAFF. CDR3 nucleotide sequence: TGCGCCAGCAGCTTGGCCTTGTCAGGTGAAGCTTTCTTT.

This sequence joins TRBV5-1 and TRBJ2-7; 7 bases map to TRBD1. Germline V CDR1 and CDR2: SGHRS, YFSETQ. V was clipped by 3 bases and J by 5 bases; unmatched bases: 5. CDR3 length: 13 residues. The CDR3 protein is CASSYGTADEQYF. In nucleotides, the CDR3 is TGCGCCAGCAGCTATGGGACAGCCGACGAGCAGTACTTC.

The CDR3 DNA reads as TGTGCCAGCAGCTTGGGCGGGAGGAGCACAGATACGCAGTATTTT. Encoded protein: CASSLGGRSTDTQYF. The chain is built from TRBV9 and TRBJ2-3; 8 bases agree with TRBD2. Germline CDR1 and CDR2: SGDLS and YYNGEE. This CDR3 has 15 residues. The V and J ends lost 4 bases and 0 bases, in that order; junction bases with no gene match: 4.

V usage is TRBV29-1 and J usage is TRBJ2-3; D gene ambiguous. Germline lookup yields CDR1 SQVTM and CDR2 ANQGSEA. Between the trimmed V and J ends, which lost 3 bases and 1 base, there was a span of 8 bases. The CDR3 runs to 13 residues. CDR3 residues: CSVDTSRTDTQYF. CDR3 in DNA: TGCAGCGTTGACACTTCTCGCACAGATACGCAGTATTTT.

V is TRBV28 and J is TRBJ2-5; the D gene is possibly TRBD2 (5 bases). This CDR3 contains 14 residues. Trimming shortened V by 6 bases and J by 5 bases, and 16 bases separated the two germline ends. Germline loops: CDR1 MDHEN, CDR2 SYDVKM. The CDR3 DNA reads as TGTGCCAGCAGCCCTCTCGGGGTTGGCGAGACCCAGTACTTC. Encoded protein: CASSPLGVGETQYF.

The chain joins TRBV18 to TRBJ2-7, with 7 positions matching TRBD2. Per the germline V gene, CDR1 is KGHSH and CDR2 is LQKENI. The CDR3 covers 13 residues. Trimming at V came to 3 bases and at J to 7 bases, leaving 6 bases not matched to a gene. The CDR3 region has the DNA TGTGCCAGCTCACCGACTAGCTCGGGAGAGCAGTACTTC. Residues: CASSPTSSGEQYF.

The V and J genes are TRBV28 and TRBJ2-7; 7 nucleotides agree with TRBD1. The trim removed 6 bases at V and 5 bases at J, leaving 10 bases unmatched. The germline gives CDR1 MDHEN, CDR2 SYDVKM. The CDR3 has 14 residues. The CDR3 DNA reads TGTGCCAGCAGCCCACAGGGGCTCCGGAACGAGCAGTACTTC. This gives the protein CASSPQGLRNEQYF.

The chain carries TRBV14 and TRBJ2-4, with D maybe TRBD2 (6 bases). The CDR3 sequence is 17 residues long. Trimming cost V 0 bases and J 0 bases, with 12 bases left between them. Germline V gene data show CDR1 as SGHDN and CDR2 as FVKESK. The DNA for the CDR3 is TGTGCCAGCAGCCAAGATCGGGGAGGCATAGCCAAAAACATTCAGTACTTC. Translated, it gives CASSQDRGGIAKNIQYF.

The CDR3 DNA is TGTGCCAGCAGGCGGACAGGGTGGGAGACCCAGTACTTC. Translated: CASRRTGWETQYF. The gene calls are TRBV3-1 (or the pseudogene TRBV3-2) and TRBJ2-5, with 8 bases aligning to TRBD1. V shed 6 bases and J 5 bases; nucleotides not matched to a gene: 5. This CDR3 has 13 amino acids. Germline V gives CDR1 LGHDT, CDR2 YNNKEL (reference sequence).

Here the CDR3 DNA reads TGTGCCAGCAGTGGGGACAGGGGAGCTAACTATGGCTACACCTTC. Its translation is CASSGDRGANYGYTF. This chain connects TRBV2 to TRBJ1-2; 10 nucleotides line up with TRBD1. The CDR3 sequence is 15 residues long. The V and J ends lost 4 bases and 0 bases, in that order; junction bases with no gene match: 2. Germline V gives CDR1 SNHLY, CDR2 FYNNEI.

This chain connects TRBV27 to TRBJ2-3; TRBD1 agrees at 8 bases. Germline CDR1 and CDR2: MNHEY and SMNVEV (reference sequence). Trimming cost V 10 bases and J 5 bases; bases outside gene matches: 14. CDR3 length equals 15 residues. Written as DNA, the CDR3 is TGTGCCACTTACCCGCGGACAGGGCTGATAGATACGCAGTATTTT. Protein sequence: CATYPRTGLIDTQYF.

The CDR3 sequence: CASSPAGSNQPQHF. DNA for the CDR3: TGTGCCAGCAGCCCCGCGGGGAGCAATCAGCCCCAGCATTTT. The gene calls are TRBV9 and TRBJ1-5; D call uncertain. Per germline, CDR1 SGDLS and CDR2 YYNGEE. Trimming removed 4 bases at V and 1 base at J, with 9 bases between. The CDR3 length is 14 residues.

The J gene is TRBJ1-5, the V gene TRBV28; maybe TRBD1 (6 bases). The CDR3 extends over 14 amino acids. V shed 7 bases and J shed 4 bases, with 14 bases lying between them. The germline V gene encodes CDR1 MDHEN and CDR2 SYDVKM. The CDR3 loop reads CASTQGLVNQPQHF. The CDR3 nucleotides read TGTGCCAGCACACAGGGATTGGTGAATCAGCCCCAGCATTTT.

The rearrangement joins TRBV9 to TRBJ1-2; D might be TRBD1 (6 bases). V shed 4 bases and J shed 7 bases, with 20 bases lying between them. Germline V gene data show CDR1 as SGDLS and CDR2 as YYNGEE. This CDR3 region has 15 residues. The CDR3 DNA reads as TGTGCCAGCAGCACGTTTCGGGGGGCGCGGTCTGGCTACACCTTC. Amino acid sequence: CASSTFRGARSGYTF. The entire variable domain, with the rest obtained from reference TRBV9 and TRBJ1-2, is as follows: DSGVTQTPKHLITATGQRVTLRCSPRSGDLSVYWYQQSLDQGLQFLIQYYNGEERAKGNILERFSAQQFPDLHSELNLSSLELGDSALYFCASSTFRGARSGYTFGSGTRLTVV.

The V gene is TRBV19, the J gene TRBJ1-2; the match to TRBD1 covers 7 bases. The CDR3 spans 13 residues. J lost 4 bases, V lost 5 bases, and 4 bases had no gene match. The V gene's germline CDR1 is LNHDA and CDR2 SQIVND (reference sequence). The CDR3, as DNA: TGTGCCAGTAGTGGACAGGCTCTCTATGGCTACACCTTC. Its translation: CASSGQALYGYTF.

In its sample, this clone was seen a few times. The chain couples TRBV7-3 to TRBJ2-3, with 7 bases that match TRBD1. This CDR3 has 13 amino acids. From germline, CDR1 is SGHTA and CDR2 FQGTGA. V lost 5 bases to trimming and J lost 4 bases; unmatched junction nucleotides: 3. The CDR3 loop is CASSPGQSDTQYF. CDR3 nucleotide sequence: TGTGCCAGCAGCCCGGGACAGTCAGATACGCAGTATTTT.

CDR3 in amino acids: CASSQGGRLNYGYTF. CDR3 coding DNA: TGTGCCAGCAGCCAAGGAGGGAGACTGAACTATGGCTACACCTTC. The chain uses TRBV14 and TRBJ1-2; D is unresolved. The germline gives CDR1 SGHDN, CDR2 FVKESK. The CDR3 runs to 15 residues. V lost 1 base to trimming and J lost 2 bases, with 11 bases between them. Filled out from reference TRBV14 and TRBJ1-2, the complete variable domain reads EAGVTQFPSHSVIEKGQTVTLRCDPISGHDNLYWYRRVMGKEIKFLLHFVKESKQDESGMPNNRFLAERTGGTYSTLKVQPAELEDSGVYFCASSQGGRLNYGYTFGSGTRLTVV.

This chain joins TRBV7-2 and TRBJ1-1; D not resolved. V was cut by 0 bases and J by 3 bases, with 14 bases left in between. Germline V gene data show CDR1 as SGHTA and CDR2 as FQGNSA. The CDR3 totals 16 residues. CDR3 sequence: CASSLAGLGRYTEAFF. CDR3 coding DNA: TGTGCCAGCAGCTTAGCGGGGTTAGGGAGGTACACTGAAGCTTTCTTT. Full variable domain (missing parts from reference TRBV7-2 and TRBJ1-1): GAGVSQSPSNKVTEKGKDVELRCDPISGHTALYWYRQSLGQGLEFLIYFQGNSAPDKSGLPSDRFSAERTGGSVSTLTIQRTQQEDSAVYLCASSLAGLGRYTEAFFGQGTRLTVV.

The chain has TRBV9 and TRBJ2-2, with D maybe TRBD2 (6 bases). The CDR3 totals 14 residues. The germline gives CDR1 SGDLS, CDR2 YYNGEE. V was shortened by 0 bases and J by 6 bases, with 9 bases between the two germline ends. The CDR3 region is CASSVASEPGELFF. In DNA, the CDR3 is TGTGCCAGCAGCGTAGCTAGCGAACCCGGGGAGCTGTTTTTT.

The chain is built from TRBV6-2 or TRBV6-3 and TRBJ2-2; D is unclear. The V end was cut by 6 bases, the J end by 7 bases, with 6 bases between. Germline V CDR1 and CDR2: MNHEY, SVGEGT. CDR3 size: 11 residues. The CDR3 DNA follows: TGTGCCAGCAGCCATAACGGGGAGCTGTTTTTT. It is translated as CASSHNGELFF.

This rearrangement joins TRBV29-1 to TRBJ1-2, with TRBD1 as a possible D gene (6 bases). CDR1 and CDR2 from the germline V gene are SQVTM and ANQGSEA. The CDR3 consists of 14 residues. The V end was cut by 4 bases, the J end by 0 bases, with 12 bases between. CDR3 loop: CSVVTGQTNYGYTF. Here the CDR3 DNA reads TGCAGCGTTGTAACAGGACAGACTAACTATGGCTACACCTTC.

V and J are TRBV24-1 and TRBJ1-1; 9 positions match TRBD1. Germline V gene data show CDR1 as KGHDR and CDR2 as SFDVKD. The CDR3 is 15 residues long. The trim removed 2 bases at V and 4 bases at J, leaving 4 bases unmatched. The CDR3 sequence: CATSDSGQGATEAFF. The CDR3 region has the DNA TGTGCCACCAGTGATTCGGGACAGGGCGCCACTGAAGCTTTCTTT.